This is a list of T cell receptor beta chains from one sample in a study of cytomegalovirus exposure and HLA in healthy donors. Produced via immunoSEQ multiplex PCR; TCRdb's table is partial and in-frame only. The top ten hold about 2.6% of the sample, which has around 130,000 clones, around two thirds seen once. Sequencing input: PBMCs. All receptors come from a human donor in good health. Each CDR3 is given with its conserved first and last residue. The D gene is left open where the match is weak. Clone size is not always given. Where it is, it says once, few, many or a class for expanded clones.

size,D,V,J,CDR3,DNA
-,-,TRBV4-3,TRBJ1-6,CASSQDGGGGNSPLHF,TGCGCCAGCAGCCAAGATGGTGGGGGCGGAAATTCACCCCTCCACTTT
-,-,TRBV5-6,TRBJ1-2,CASSLDVEGGGYTF,TGTGCCAGCAGCCTGGATGTGGAGGGCGGCGGCTACACCTTC
few,TRBD2,TRBV7-8,TRBJ2-2,CASSFELAALNTGELFF,TGTGCCAGCAGCTTCGAACTAGCGGCTTTGAACACCGGGGAGCTGTTTTTT
once,TRBD1,TRBV5-1,TRBJ1-2,CASSTGQGDGNYGYTF,TGCGCCAGCAGCACGGGACAGGGGGATGGTAACTATGGCTACACCTTC
-,TRBD2,TRBV7-6,TRBJ2-7,CASSLGGASGRTQYF,TGTGCCAGCAGCTTAGGCGGGGCTAGCGGGAGGACACAGTACTTC
few,-,TRBV5-1,TRBJ1-2,CASSLEGGGGYTF,TGCGCCAGCAGCTTGGAGGGAGGAGGTGGCTACACCTTC
-,-,TRBV7-9,TRBJ2-5,CASSYSQSRGETQYF,TGTGCCAGCAGCTACAGCCAGAGTCGTGGGGAGACCCAGTACTTC
-,TRBD2,TRBV2,TRBJ2-1,CASSEAEGILAGVHNEQFF,TGTGCCAGCAGTGAAGCCGAAGGCATTCTAGCGGGAGTACACAATGAGCAGTTCTTC
few,TRBD1,TRBV7-2,TRBJ2-7,CASSLAGQGARVDEQYF,TGTGCCAGCAGCTTAGCAGGACAGGGGGCGAGGGTCGACGAGCAGTACTTC
-,-,TRBV9,TRBJ2-2,CASSVGNGELFF,TGTGCCAGCAGCGTAGGTAACGGGGAGCTGTTTTTT
-,-,TRBV7-2,TRBJ1-2,CASSLDVGGLYGYTF,TGTGCCAGCAGCTTAGATGTCGGGGGGCTATATGGCTACACCTTC
-,-,TRBV6-6,TRBJ2-7,CASSRGSYEQYF,TGTGCCAGCAGTCGGGGATCCTACGAGCAGTACTTC
-,TRBD1,TRBV7-9,TRBJ1-4,CASSPGTGPNEKLFF,TGTGCCAGCAGCCCGGGGACAGGGCCCAATGAAAAACTGTTTTTT
-,TRBD1,TRBV7-6,TRBJ2-5,CASSSGDRGAETQYF,TGTGCCAGCAGCTCCGGGGACAGGGGTGCGGAGACCCAGTACTTC
-,TRBD2,TRBV28,TRBJ2-2,CASRWGGNTGELFF,TGTGCCAGCCGTTGGGGGGGTAACACCGGGGAGCTGTTTTTT
-,TRBD1,TRBV11-3,TRBJ2-2,CASSNTGVNTGELFF,TGTGCCAGCAGCAACACAGGGGTCAACACCGGGGAGCTGTTTTTT
-,-,TRBV18,TRBJ2-7,CASSPNYRERQYF,TGTGCCAGCTCACCAAACTACAGGGAAAGGCAGTACTTC
-,-,TRBV6-4,TRBJ2-3,CASSDSYESDTQYF,TGTGCCAGCAGTGACTCGTACGAGTCAGATACGCAGTATTTT
-,-,TRBV7-2,TRBJ1-1,CASTQVAGAHTEAFF,TGTGCCAGCACCCAGGTGGCAGGGGCTCACACTGAAGCTTTCTTT
-,-,TRBV6-6,TRBJ1-3,CASSWDSGGPGNTIYF,TGTGCCAGCAGTTGGGATTCGGGAGGCCCTGGAAACACCATATATTTT
few,TRBD2,TRBV9,TRBJ2-5,CASSPSSGGGETQYF,TGTGCCAGCAGCCCAAGCAGCGGGGGAGGAGAGACCCAGTACTTC
-,-,TRBV6-1,TRBJ1-2,CASSDQDTYGYTF,TGTGCCAGCAGTGATCAGGATACCTATGGCTACACCTTC
few,TRBD2,TRBV5-4,TRBJ2-5,CASSSTSAEETQYF,TGTGCCAGCAGCTCCACTAGCGCGGAAGAGACCCAGTACTTC
-,TRBD1,TRBV9,TRBJ2-7,CASSAGTGGPYEQYF,TGTGCCAGCAGCGCCGGGACAGGGGGCCCCTACGAGCAGTACTTC
-,-,TRBV19,TRBJ1-4,CASRRRVNEKLFF,TGTGCCAGTAGGCGCAGGGTTAATGAAAAACTGTTTTTT
-,TRBD2,TRBV19,TRBJ2-1,CASSIMGLAGNEQFF,TGTGCCAGTAGTATAATGGGCCTAGCGGGGAATGAGCAGTTCTTC
few,-,TRBV11-2,TRBJ2-7,CASSLDSYEQYF,TGTGCCAGCAGCTTAGATAGCTACGAGCAGTACTTC
-,-,TRBV4-3,TRBJ2-7,CASSVSQGSEQYF,TGCGCCAGCAGCGTTAGTCAGGGGAGCGAGCAGTACTTC
-,-,TRBV21-1,TRBJ2-7,CASSKAPGISYEQYF,TGTGCCAGCAGCAAAGCCCCAGGGATCTCCTACGAGCAGTACTTC
once,TRBD1,TRBV30,TRBJ1-1,CAWRSSGQGRAEAFF,TGTGCCTGGAGGTCCTCCGGACAGGGAAGAGCTGAAGCTTTCTTT
few,-,TRBV9,TRBJ2-1,CASSVDGTNNEQFF,TGTGCCAGCAGCGTAGATGGCACAAACAATGAGCAGTTCTTC
-,-,TRBV30,TRBJ1-1,CAWSVGSGEAFF,TGTGCCTGGAGTGTGGGGTCGGGGGAAGCTTTCTTT
-,TRBD2,TRBV7-7,TRBJ2-2,CASSLSGVNTGELFF,TGTGCCAGCAGCCTGAGCGGGGTGAACACCGGGGAGCTGTTTTTT
-,-,TRBV5-1,TRBJ1-4,CASSSNLGDEKLFF,TGCGCCAGCAGTTCCAACTTAGGAGACGAAAAACTGTTTTTT
-,TRBD1,TRBV6-5,TRBJ1-2,CASSATGVHGYTF,TGTGCCAGCAGTGCCACAGGGGTCCATGGCTACACCTTC
-,-,TRBV6-5,TRBJ2-5,CASSYGAGTQETQYF,TGTGCCAGCAGTTACGGGGCGGGGACCCAAGAGACCCAGTACTTC
-,-,TRBV20-1,TRBJ2-3,CSASYLDTQYF,TGCAGTGCTAGCTACTTAGATACGCAGTATTTT
-,-,TRBV5-1,TRBJ1-2,CASSPGQTFYGYTF,TGCGCCAGCAGCCCCGGACAGACTTTCTATGGCTACACCTTC
once,-,TRBV2,TRBJ1-3,CASSEVRGAAGNTIYF,TGTGCCAGCAGTGAAGTCCGGGGGGCGGCTGGAAACACCATATATTTT
-,-,TRBV6-5,TRBJ1-1,CASRSMNTEAFF,TGTGCCAGCAGATCCATGAACACTGAAGCTTTCTTT
-,TRBD2,TRBV7-9,TRBJ2-5,CASTDGRARETQYF,TGTGCCAGCACTGATGGGAGGGCCCGGGAGACCCAGTACTTC
-,-,TRBV19,TRBJ1-5,CASSISVTRRRDQPQHF,TGTGCCAGTAGTATTTCTGTCACCCGACGGAGGGATCAGCCCCAGCATTTT
once,TRBD2,TRBV11-3,TRBJ2-5,CASSHTGGQETQYF,TGTGCCAGCAGCCATACGGGGGGCCAAGAGACCCAGTACTTC
-,-,TRBV7-9,TRBJ2-7,CASSLVAGEGYF,TGTGCCAGCAGCTTAGTCGCAGGGGAAGGGTACTTC
-,TRBD1,TRBV28,TRBJ2-6,CASSSRTGDSSGANVLTF,TGTGCCAGCAGTTCCCGGACAGGGGACTCCTCTGGGGCCAACGTCCTGACTTTC
-,-,TRBV27,TRBJ2-7,CASSSEPRGEQYF,TGTGCCAGCAGTTCAGAACCCCGGGGGGAGCAGTACTTC
-,TRBD2,TRBV19,TRBJ2-5,CASSSVSGGAWGETQYF,TGTGCCAGTAGCTCAGTGAGCGGGGGGGCCTGGGGGGAGACCCAGTACTTC
few,-,TRBV19,TRBJ2-3,CASSTTPGVTDTQYF,TGTGCCAGTAGTACGACCCCGGGGGTCACAGATACGCAGTATTTT
-,-,TRBV27,TRBJ2-2,CASSVYGNTGELFF,TGTGCCAGCAGTGTCTACGGGAACACCGGGGAGCTGTTTTTT
-,TRBD1,TRBV6-5,TRBJ1-5,CASSLDRVQPQHF,TGTGCCAGCAGCCTGGACAGGGTTCAGCCCCAGCATTTT